This paragraph covers one T cell receptor (beta chain) sequence. Its antigen is as yet unknown. This sample was taken from a study of post-analysis software for immune sequencing data. Study-level results: Relative to controls, patients had about five TRBV segments at higher frequency, with TRBV5-6, TRBV5-1 and TRBV20-1 among these.

Unique molecular identifiers had been added to the TCR beta cDNA libraries. Each CDR3 protein gets one entry after TCRdb re-called the PCR reads with MiXCR. The sample contains 450,000 to 650,000 distinct CDR3 sequences, 44% of which appear only once. There are 16 residues in the CDR3. Unmatched junction bases numbered 11, after V lost 5 bases and J lost 5 bases. Germline assignment: CDR1 SGHRS and CDR2 YFSETQ. V is TRBV5-1 and J is TRBJ2-7, with 12 positions matching TRBD1. Sequencing was performed on blood. This receptor was taken from a girl between 10 and 17 years old with multiple sclerosis. CDR3 nucleotides: TGCGCCAGCAGTCACCGGGACAGGGGGCTTGAAGACGAGCAGTACTTC. Its translation: CASSHRDRGLEDEQYF.